This T cell receptor beta chain was captured in a study of blood T cell repertoires in COVID-19 (TCRdb year 2020). Concerning the study at large: The collaborator samples originated in the United States, Italy and Spain and spanned the acute and convalescent phases of COVID-19. The prospective study material was composed of cDNA or gDNA derived from T cells, B-cell-depleted T cells, or PBMCs. Deeply sampled blood TCRbeta repertoires from subjects exposed to, actively infected with, or recovered from COVID-19 were included in the dataset. The repertoires were released in a freely available public database meant as a resource for research on the immune response to SARS-CoV-2. Samples were obtained from the ongoing ImmuneRACE study (first 160 participants) and from about 1,300 subjects provided by 6 global collaborators. Nearly every sample came with metadata listing a de-identified subject ID, COVID-19 status, age in years and sex. Where available, HLA class I and class II types were obtained from metadata supplied by the sample provider rather than from assay-based typing. The investigation overall reported the following: The amount of clinical and demographic metadata varied by source and participant and was provided uncurated.

From a lookup of the germline V gene, CDR1 and CDR2 are MDHEN and SYDVKM. A distance of 14 bases separates the germline ends of V and J, which lose 2 bases and 7 bases respectively. The CDR3 numbers 14 residues from cysteine through phenylalanine. Kept here is only the CDR3 DNA, which spans 42 bases and is read in frame from base 1. In regard to this clone: The specificity of this receptor is unknown. No base-level quality is on record; no much larger clone is a single base apart.

Collaborating institutions collected whole blood in K2EDTA tubes following their own protocols. For TCRbeta analysis, collaborator samples were shipped as frozen whole blood, as isolated PBMCs, or as DNA extracted from either sample type. TCRbeta CDR3 regions were amplified from genomic DNA by means of the immunoSEQ Assay, a bias-controlled multiplex PCR. From the authors' description of their analysis: Nucleated cell counts per sample were estimated from amplification of reference gene primers within the assay. To quantify the absolute abundance of each unique TCRbeta CDR3 rearrangement, sequence reads were collapsed and filtered. For each sample, productive Simpson clonality was calculated as the square root of Simpson's diversity index across productive rearrangements. Sourced from immuneACCESS, this table was stored by TCRdb with only in-frame sequences that have V and J called. A share of the clones is absent; for the studies checked, an unresolved V gene accounts for under half, and the remainder has no known explanation. Clone size and V and J calls were adopted from that table, with D and trimming inferred from the DNA. The sample records about 120,000 clones, about 83% of which are singletons. The ten biggest clones cover about 5.5% of the sample.

The sequencing input was peripheral blood. The V and J segments used are TRBV28 and TRBJ1-2; TRBD1 might be the D gene, on 5 matching bases. This sequence originates from a man aged 80 or over with active or convalescent COVID-19. CDR3 reads: CASSLAFRGGGYTF. The nucleotide sequence is TGTGCCAGCAGTTTAGCTTTCCGGGGGGGTGGCTACACCTTC.